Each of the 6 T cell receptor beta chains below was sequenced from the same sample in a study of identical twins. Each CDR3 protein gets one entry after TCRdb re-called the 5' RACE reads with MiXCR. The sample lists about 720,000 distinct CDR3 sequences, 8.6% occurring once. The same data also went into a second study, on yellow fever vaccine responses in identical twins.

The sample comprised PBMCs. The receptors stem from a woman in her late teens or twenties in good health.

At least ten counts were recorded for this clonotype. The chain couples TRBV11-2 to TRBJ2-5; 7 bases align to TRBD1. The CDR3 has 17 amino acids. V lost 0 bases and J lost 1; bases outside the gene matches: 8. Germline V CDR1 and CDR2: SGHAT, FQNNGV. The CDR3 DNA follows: TGTGCCAGCAGCTTAGAACCCGACAGGGTCGCCCAAGAGACCCAGTACTTC. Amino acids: CASSLEPDRVAQETQYF.

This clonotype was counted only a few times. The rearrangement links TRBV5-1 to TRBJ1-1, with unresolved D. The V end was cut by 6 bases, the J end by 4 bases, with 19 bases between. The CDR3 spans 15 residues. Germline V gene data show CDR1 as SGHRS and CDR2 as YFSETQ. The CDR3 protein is CASTGDPGVSTEAFF. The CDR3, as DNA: TGCGCCAGCACCGGGGATCCTGGGGTCAGCACTGAAGCTTTCTTT.

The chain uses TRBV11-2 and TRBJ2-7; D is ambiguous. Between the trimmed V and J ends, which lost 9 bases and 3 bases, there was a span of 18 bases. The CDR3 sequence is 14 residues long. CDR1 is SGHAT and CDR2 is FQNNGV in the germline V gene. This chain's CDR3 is CASTGLVVRYEQYF. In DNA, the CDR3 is TGTGCCAGTACCGGCCTAGTAGTCCGCTACGAGCAGTACTTC. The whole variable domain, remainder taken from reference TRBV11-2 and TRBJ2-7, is EAGVAQSPRYKIIEKRQSVAFWCNPISGHATLYWYQQILGQGPKLLIQFQNNGVVDDSQLPKDRFSAERLKGVDSTLKIQPAKLEDSAVYLCASTGLVVRYEQYFGPGTRLTVT.

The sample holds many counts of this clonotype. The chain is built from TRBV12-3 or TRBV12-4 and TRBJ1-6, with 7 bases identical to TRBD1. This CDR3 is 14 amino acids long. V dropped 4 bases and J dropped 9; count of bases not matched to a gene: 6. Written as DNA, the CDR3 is TGTGCCAGCAGTTCTATTGAGGGGGCTTCACCCCTCCACTTT. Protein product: CASSSIEGASPLHF.

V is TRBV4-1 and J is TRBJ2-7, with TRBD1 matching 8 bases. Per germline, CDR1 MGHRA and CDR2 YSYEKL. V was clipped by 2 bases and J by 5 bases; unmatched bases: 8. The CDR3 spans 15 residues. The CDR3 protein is CASSQSGQGSNEQYF. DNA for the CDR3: TGCGCCAGCAGCCAATCTGGACAGGGTAGCAACGAGCAGTACTTC.

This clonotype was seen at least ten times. Here the CDR3 reads CSAPLGAGTDTQYF. The CDR3 bases are TGCAGCGCCCCCCTAGGAGCGGGTACAGATACGCAGTATTTT. The gene calls are TRBV29-1 and TRBJ2-3, with a tentative D call TRBD2 (6 bases). The germline V and J ends were trimmed by 7 bases and 3 bases, with 17 bases remaining between them. The CDR3 loop spans 14 amino acids. Germline-derived CDR1 and CDR2 are SQVTM and ANQGSEA.